These 19 T cell receptor beta chains came from one sample sequenced in a study of blood T cell repertoires in COVID-19. Sequenced by immunoSEQ multiplex PCR; TCRdb stores in-frame clones only, minus some. This sample has 230,000 or so clones, with 88% found just once. The sample comprised PBMCs or T cells enriched from blood (not recorded which). These receptors came from a woman aged 25 to 39 who had recovered from COVID-19.

This sequence joins TRBV6-1 and TRBJ2-7; 7 bases agree with TRBD2. V shed 2 bases and J 0 bases; nucleotides not matched to a gene: 4. Germline V CDR1 and CDR2: MNHNS, SASEGT. The CDR3 runs 15 residues. CDR3 loop: CASSEWGGSSYEQYF. The CDR3 nucleotides are TGTGCCAGCAGTGAATGGGGGGGGAGCTCCTACGAGCAGTACTTC.

The chain carries TRBV12-5 and TRBJ2-5, with D maybe TRBD2 (7 bases). Trimming removed 2 bases at V and 5 bases at J, with 9 bases between. The germline gives CDR1 LGHNT, CDR2 FRNRAP. CDR3 length: 13 amino acids. The CDR3 sequence is CASGLTGGETQYF. CDR3 nucleotides: TGTGCTAGTGGTTTGACGGGGGGCGAGACCCAGTACTTC.

The V call is TRBV5-4, the J call TRBJ1-2, with D possibly being TRBD1 (6 bases). Trimming removed 1 base at V and 6 bases at J, with 19 bases between. Germline CDR1 SGHNT, CDR2 YYREEE (reference sequence). The CDR3 totals 16 residues. The CDR3 spells CASSLYAGARGDGYTF. The DNA of the CDR3 is TGTGCCAGCAGCTTGTACGCCGGGGCCAGGGGTGATGGCTACACCTTC.

This clone turned up a few times. The rearrangement joins TRBV25-1 to TRBJ2-3; D gene ambiguous. V lost 7 bases, J lost 0 bases, and 11 bases lay in between. CDR1 is MGHDK, CDR2 SYGVNS, per germline. The CDR3 is made up of 14 amino acids. The chain's CDR3 is CASTPPISTDTQYF. The DNA of the CDR3 is TGTGCCAGCACCCCCCCCATTAGCACAGATACGCAGTATTTT. Based on the CDR3 plus reference TRBV25-1 and TRBJ2-3, the full variable domain is EADIYQTPRYLVIGTGKKITLECSQTMGHDKMYWYQQDPGMELHLIHYSYGVNSTEKGDLSSESTVSRIRTEHFPLTLESARPSHTSQYLCASTPPISTDTQYFGPGTRLTVL.

Here the CDR3 DNA reads TGTGCCAGCAGCTTAATCGGGTCCCAGGGATTCGGAGCTTTCTTT. This sequence encodes CASSLIGSQGFGAFF. The chain is built from TRBV7-2 and TRBJ1-1; weak D call: TRBD1 (5 bases). The germline V gene encodes CDR1 SGHTA and CDR2 FQGNSA. The CDR3 is 15 residues long. The V end lost 2 bases, the J end lost 10 bases, and 20 bases lay between the germline ends.

The V and J genes are TRBV13 and TRBJ2-2; tentative D call: TRBD1 (5 bases). Per germline, CDR1 PRHDT and CDR2 FYEKMQ (reference sequence). Trimming pared 5 bases from V and 5 bases from J, leaving 21 bases between. The CDR3 contains 17 residues. The CDR3 is CASSRDAGFLGTGELFF. The CDR3 bases are TGTGCCAGCAGCCGCGATGCAGGGTTCCTCGGGACCGGGGAGCTGTTTTTT.

This chain connects TRBV10-3 to TRBJ1-5, with no clear D. Germline CDR1 reads ENHRY; CDR2 reads SYGVKD. The CDR3 is made up of 14 amino acids. V was shortened by 2 bases and J by 5 bases, with 10 bases between the two germline ends. CDR3 sequence reads: CAISEAAAYQPQHF. The CDR3 bases are TGTGCCATCAGTGAGGCGGCAGCTTATCAGCCCCAGCATTTT.

V and J are TRBV6-7 and TRBJ1-5; TRBD1 is a possible D gene (6 bases). TRBV6-7 is assigned to the ORF class and has an uncertain function. CDR3 length: 14 amino acids. Trimming shortened V by 4 bases and J by 3 bases, and 10 bases separated the two germline ends. In DNA, the CDR3 is TGTGCCAGCAGTTCACAGGGACCCAATCAGCCCCAGCATTTT. Encoded protein: CASSSQGPNQPQHF.

The chain joins TRBV19 to TRBJ2-7, with D unresolved. The CDR3 covers 11 residues. In germline, CDR1 is LNHDA, CDR2 SQIVND (reference sequence). V was clipped by 10 bases and J by 1 base, with 8 bases between them. CDR3 DNA sequence: TGTGCCATGTCCCTTTCCTACGAGCAGTACTTC. As protein: CAMSLSYEQYF.

The chain couples TRBV5-1 to TRBJ2-5, with 8 bases that match TRBD2. Germline CDR1 and CDR2: SGHRS and YFSETQ. This CDR3 is built from 15 residues. V shed 4 bases, J shed 3 bases, and the junction held 8 bases outside the gene matches. CDR3 nucleotide sequence: TGCGCCAGCAGCATGTCCGGGACTAGAGAAGAGACCCAGTACTTC. Translating gives CASSMSGTREETQYF.

This clone was seen once. The chain uses TRBV30 and TRBJ2-3; D unclear. CDR1 GTSNPN and CDR2 SVGIG come from the germline V gene (reference sequence). CDR3 length: 14 residues. Deletions cut 4 bases from V and 0 bases from J, with 11 bases between. Here the CDR3 reads CAWKLLTSTDTQYF. The CDR3 region has the DNA TGTGCCTGGAAACTTCTTACTAGCACAGATACGCAGTATTTT.

The table lists this clone with a count of one. The chain carries TRBV11-2 and TRBJ2-1; perhaps TRBD2 as D (5 bases). CDR1 is SGHAT, CDR2 FQNNGV, per germline. Trimming removed 5 bases from V and 2 bases from J, with 16 bases in between. The CDR3 is 16 amino acids. The CDR3 sequence: CASSRSGAETYNEQFF. The CDR3 DNA reads as TGTGCCAGCAGCAGATCAGGAGCGGAGACCTACAATGAGCAGTTCTTC.

V and J are TRBV7-3 and TRBJ2-3; 7 nucleotides agree with TRBD1. V shed 4 bases and J 0 bases; nucleotides not matched to a gene: 4. The CDR3 length is 15 residues. Germline V gene lookup returns CDR1 SGHTA and CDR2 FQGTGA. The CDR3 loop is CASSSKGASTDTQYF. CDR3 coding DNA: TGTGCCAGCAGCTCCAAGGGGGCTAGCACAGATACGCAGTATTTT.

The rearrangement links TRBV7-9 to TRBJ2-7, with 10 bases fitting TRBD1. The CDR3 length is 18 residues. Germline V gives CDR1 SEHNR, CDR2 FQNEAQ (reference sequence). V was clipped by 4 bases and J by 4 bases; unmatched bases: 16. The CDR3 nucleotides are TGTGCCAGCAGCTCCCCCCTCCTCCTGGACAGGGGGTTATACGAGCAGTACTTC. This codes for CASSSPLLLDRGLYEQYF.

The V call is TRBV2, the J call TRBJ1-6, with D possibly being TRBD1 (5 bases). Per germline, CDR1 SNHLY and CDR2 FYNNEI. There are 16 residues in the CDR3. Trimming took 4 bases from V and 0 from J, leaving 10 bases between them. The DNA of the CDR3 is TGTGCCAGCAGTGTGGGGGGAGGCTCCTATAATTCACCCCTCCACTTT. It translates to CASSVGGGSYNSPLHF.

This CDR3 is CASKSSGNTIYF. In DNA form, the CDR3 reads TGCGCCAGCAAATCCTCGGGAAACACCATATATTTT. This rearrangement joins TRBV5-1 to TRBJ1-3; no firm D call. CDR3 length: 12 amino acids. V gave up 6 bases and J gave up 4 bases, with 8 bases separating them. The germline V gene has CDR1 SGHRS and CDR2 YFSETQ.

Here the CDR3 DNA reads TGTGCCAGCAGCTTAGGAACAGGGGTGTACAATGAGCAGTTCTTC. Residues: CASSLGTGVYNEQFF. The chain combines TRBV11-3 with TRBJ2-1, with 7 bases fitting TRBD1. The CDR3 is 15 amino acids. Germline-derived CDR1 and CDR2 are SGHNT and YENEEA. After removal of 1 base from V and 4 bases from J, the junction contained 4 bases not matched to a gene.

The V call is TRBV6-5, the J call TRBJ1-4; D call uncertain. The CDR3 spans 14 residues. Trimming removed 7 bases from V and 3 bases from J, with 12 bases in between. Germline V gives CDR1 MNHEY, CDR2 SVGAGI. The CDR3 is CASKLTVPNEKLFF. The CDR3 bases are TGTGCCAGCAAACTCACGGTACCTAATGAAAAACTGTTTTTT.

This chain joins TRBV2 and TRBJ1-1; maybe TRBD1 (5 bases). This CDR3 is built from 13 residues. Trimming cost V 5 bases and J 2 bases, with 9 bases left between them. Germline V gives CDR1 SNHLY, CDR2 FYNNEI. The CDR3 reads CASSFDSNTEAFF. The CDR3 DNA sequence: TGTGCCAGCAGTTTCGACAGCAACACTGAAGCTTTCTTT.